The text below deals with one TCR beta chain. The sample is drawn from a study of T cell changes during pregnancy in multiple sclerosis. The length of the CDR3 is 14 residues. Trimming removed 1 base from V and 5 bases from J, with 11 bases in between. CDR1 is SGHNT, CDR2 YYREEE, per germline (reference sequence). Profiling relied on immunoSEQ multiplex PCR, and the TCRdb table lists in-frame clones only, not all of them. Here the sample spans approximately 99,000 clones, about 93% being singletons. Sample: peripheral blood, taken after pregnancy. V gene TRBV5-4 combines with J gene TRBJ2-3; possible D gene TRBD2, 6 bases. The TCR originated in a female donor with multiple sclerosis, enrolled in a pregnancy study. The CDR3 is CASSLLRGGDTQYF. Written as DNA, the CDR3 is TGTGCCAGCAGCTTGTTGCGGGGTGGAGATACGCAGTATTTT.